This TCR beta chain was observed in a study of blood T cell repertoires in COVID-19. Turning to the study itself: Samples representing acute and convalescent COVID-19 were sourced from the United States, Italy and Spain. The cDNA or gDNA used as material had been derived from T cells, B-cell-depleted T cells, or PBMCs.

The V end was cut by 3 bases, the J end by 4 bases, with 12 bases between. Germline V lookup: CDR1 LNHDA, CDR2 SQIVND (reference sequence). This CDR3 is built from 15 residues. In the source study's methods: Amplification from reference gene primers served as the basis for estimated nucleated cell counts. Using immunoSEQ multiplex PCR, the repertoire was profiled, and TCRdb retains in-frame clones only, with some absent. The V and J calls and clone size were taken over from that table, and D and trimming were inferred from the DNA. The table shows about 30,000 clones, with roughly nine tenths occurring only once.

The genes are TRBV19 and TRBJ2-2; D is possibly TRBD1 (5 bases). Material: peripheral blood. The sequence derives from a man aged 55 to 70 with active or convalescent COVID-19. In nucleotides, the CDR3 is TGTGCCAGTAGTATTCAAACAGGTCCCACCGGGGAGCTGTTTTTT. Protein: CASSIQTGPTGELFF.